These 18 T cell receptor beta chains share one sample of origin, sequenced in a study of T cell responses to AZD1222 COVID-19 vaccine. Libraries were prepared by immunoSEQ multiplex PCR; TCRdb keeps only in-frame clonotypes and omits some of them. The data show around 140,000 clones, with roughly 88% seen just once and roughly 8% held by the top ten. The material sequenced was peripheral blood, taken on day 0 of AZD1222 vaccination. The source of these receptors is an adult in good health.

The chain joins TRBV14 to TRBJ1-2; D ambiguous. From germline, CDR1 is SGHDN and CDR2 FVKESK. This CDR3 region has 14 residues. V lost 0 bases, J lost 3 bases, and 8 bases lay in between. This CDR3 reads CASSQDTGYYGYTF. The CDR3 bases are TGTGCCAGCAGCCAAGATACGGGGTACTATGGCTACACCTTC. Filled out from reference TRBV14 and TRBJ1-2, the complete variable domain reads EAGVTQFPSHSVIEKGQTVTLRCDPISGHDNLYWYRRVMGKEIKFLLHFVKESKQDESGMPNNRFLAERTGGTYSTLKVQPAELEDSGVYFCASSQDTGYYGYTFGSGTRLTVV.

The chain has TRBV11-3 and TRBJ2-3, with D perhaps TRBD1 (5 bases). Trimming shortened V by 4 bases and J by 6 bases, and 11 bases separated the two germline ends. The CDR3 length is 13 residues. In germline, CDR1 is SGHNT, CDR2 YENEEA. This CDR3 is CASSSSSGDTQYF. CDR3 bases: TGTGCCAGCAGCTCCTCTTCAGGGGATACGCAGTATTTT. Full variable domain (missing parts from reference TRBV11-3 and TRBJ2-3): EAGVVQSPRYKIIEKKQPVAFWCNPISGHNTLYWYLQNLGQGPELLIRYENEEAVDDSQLPKDRFSAERLKGVDSTLKIQPAELGDSAVYLCASSSSSGDTQYFGPGTRLTVL.

This rearrangement joins TRBV24-1 to TRBJ2-5; D gene unclear. The CDR3 extends over 14 amino acids. Germline V CDR1 and CDR2: KGHDR, SFDVKD. The ends were cut back, 4 bases at V and 5 bases at J, with 13 bases in the middle. This CDR3 reads CATSDSLRLETQYF. The CDR3 DNA is TGTGCCACCAGTGACTCCCTTCGGTTGGAGACCCAGTACTTC.

The V call is TRBV12-5, the J call TRBJ2-1, with D unclear. The germline CDR1 and CDR2 sequences are LGHNT and FRNRAP. This CDR3 is 12 amino acids long. Trimming removed 6 bases at V and 10 bases at J, with 13 bases between. CDR3 residues: CASGFTVGEQFF. The CDR3 DNA is TGTGCTAGTGGCTTTACGGTGGGCGAGCAGTTCTTC. The variable domain in full, completed from reference TRBV12-5 and TRBJ2-1, reads DARVTQTPRHKVTEMGQEVTMRCQPILGHNTVFWYRQTMMQGLELLAYFRNRAPLDDSGMPKDRFSAEMPDATLATLKIQPSEPRDSAVYFCASGFTVGEQFFGPGTRLTVL.

This sequence joins TRBV9 and TRBJ2-1, with TRBD2 matching over 10 bases. Per germline, CDR1 SGDLS and CDR2 YYNGEE. The CDR3 consists of 15 residues. The ends lost 3 bases at V and 6 bases at J; junction bases unmatched: 6. DNA for the CDR3: TGTGCCAGCAGCGCCAGCGGGGGGGCCCCCAATGAGCAGTTCTTC. It encodes CASSASGGAPNEQFF.

The chain is built from TRBV30 and TRBJ1-5; D gene ambiguous. Germline CDR1 GTSNPN, CDR2 SVGIG (reference sequence). V dropped 2 bases and J dropped 3 bases, with 20 bases sitting between them. The CDR3 contains 17 residues. The chain's CDR3 is CAWSRSAGKFSNQPQHF. Here the CDR3 DNA reads TGTGCCTGGAGTCGGTCCGCGGGAAAGTTTTCCAATCAGCCCCAGCATTTT.

The chain recombines TRBV6-5 with TRBJ1-4; D possibly corresponds to TRBD1 (5 bases). This CDR3 contains 14 residues. V lost 6 bases, J lost 3 bases, and 11 bases lay in between. Germline V CDR1 and CDR2: MNHEY, SVGAGI. The CDR3, as DNA: TGTGCCAGCAGCCTGGGGGGAGCTAATGAAAAACTGTTTTTT. Translation: CASSLGGANEKLFF.

The V call is TRBV6-4, the J call TRBJ1-1, with D possibly TRBD1 on 5 matching bases. The CDR3 is 13 residues long. CDR1 is MRHNA and CDR2 is SNTAGT in the germline V gene. V lost 2 bases to trimming and J lost 4 bases, with 8 bases between them. This chain's CDR3 is CASSDEGSTEAFF. DNA of the CDR3: TGTGCCAGCAGTGACGAGGGGTCCACTGAAGCTTTCTTT.

The chain joins TRBV28 to TRBJ2-4; 8 bases agree with TRBD2. V lost 7 bases, J lost 5 bases, and 1 base stayed unmatched. Germline V gene lookup returns CDR1 MDHEN and CDR2 SYDVKM. The CDR3 runs 12 residues. The CDR3 DNA follows: TGTGCCAGCAACGGGGGGGAAAACATTCAGTACTTC. Translated: CASNGGENIQYF.

The chain is built from TRBV27 and TRBJ2-7, with 8 bases fitting TRBD1. The V gene end was trimmed by 8 bases and the J gene end by 2 bases; junction bases not matched to a gene: 11. The germline V gene encodes CDR1 MNHEY and CDR2 SMNVEV (reference sequence). The CDR3 is 15 amino acids. CDR3 DNA sequence: TGTGCCAGCGGCTGGATTGGGACAGGACCCTACGAGCAGTACTTC. Encoded protein: CASGWIGTGPYEQYF.

The rearrangement uses TRBV9 and TRBJ1-2; 7 nucleotides align to TRBD1. This CDR3 is 13 amino acids long. Trimming at V came to 6 bases and at J to 2 bases, leaving 4 bases not matched to a gene. Germline CDR1 reads SGDLS; CDR2 reads YYNGEE. This chain's CDR3 is CASTPDRNYGYTF. CDR3 DNA: TGTGCCAGCACCCCGGACAGGAACTATGGCTACACCTTC.

The V and J genes are TRBV28 and TRBJ2-5; 8 nucleotides agree with TRBD1. V was clipped by 5 bases and J by 5 bases; unmatched bases: 13. This CDR3 comprises 16 residues. Germline CDR1 reads MDHEN; CDR2 reads SYDVKM. CDR3 in DNA: TGTGCCAGCAGTAAGGACAGGGATGGTTTGTCGGAGACCCAGTACTTC. It encodes CASSKDRDGLSETQYF.

The V gene is TRBV18, the J gene TRBJ2-5, with D perhaps TRBD1 or TRBD2 (5 bases each). V was shortened by 2 bases and J by 4 bases, with 14 bases between the two germline ends. Germline V gene lookup returns CDR1 KGHSH and CDR2 LQKENI. The CDR3 extends over 15 amino acids. This chain's CDR3 is CASSPTTGPRETQYF. The CDR3 nucleotides are TGTGCCAGCTCACCAACTACGGGGCCGAGAGAGACCCAGTACTTC. The complete variable domain, with remaining parts taken from reference TRBV18 and TRBJ2-5, reads NAGVMQNPRHLVRRRGQEARLRCSPMKGHSHVYWYRQLPEEGLKFMVYLQKENIIDESGMPKERFSAEFPKEGPSILRIQQVVRGDSAAYFCASSPTTGPRETQYFGPGTRLLVL.

Regarding this clone: The same CDR3 can be traced to other DNA sequences in this sample. The rearrangement joins TRBV18 to TRBJ1-2, with D tentatively TRBD1 (5 bases). Trimming removed 1 base from V and 2 bases from J, with 8 bases in between. Germline V CDR1 and CDR2: KGHSH, LQKENI. This CDR3 comprises 14 residues. The CDR3 sequence is CASSPQGPNYGYTF. Here the CDR3 DNA reads TGTGCCAGCTCACCACAGGGGCCCAACTATGGCTACACCTTC.

The CDR3 bases are TGTGCCAGCAGCTCCGGGATTGAAAACCTTAAACTGTTTTTT. Amino acids: CASSSGIENLKLFF. The chain recombines TRBV11-2 with TRBJ1-4; unclear D gene. V gave up 4 bases and J gave up 11 bases, with 17 bases separating them. CDR3 size: 14 residues. CDR1 is SGHAT and CDR2 is FQNNGV in the germline V gene.

The rearrangement links TRBV2 to TRBJ1-1; unclear D gene. CDR1 is SNHLY and CDR2 is FYNNEI in the germline V gene. Trimming shortened V by 3 bases and J by 1 base, and 6 bases separated the two germline ends. The CDR3 spans 13 residues. The CDR3 coding sequence is TGTGCCAGCAGTGAGGAACGGAACACTGAAGCTTTCTTT. This sequence encodes CASSEERNTEAFF. Variable domain in full (rest from reference TRBV2 and TRBJ1-1): EPEVTQTPSHQVTQMGQEVILRCVPISNHLYFYWYRQILGQKVEFLVSFYNNEISEKSEIFDDQFSVERPDGSNFTLKIRSTKLEDSAMYFCASSEERNTEAFFGQGTRLTVV.

The rearrangement links TRBV5-1 to TRBJ1-1; a possible D gene is TRBD1 (5 bases). This CDR3 region has 16 residues. The germline V gene encodes CDR1 SGHRS and CDR2 YFSETQ. V was trimmed by 2 bases and J by 3 bases, leaving 17 bases between them. CDR3 loop: CASSFVDSLLYTEAFF. Here the CDR3 DNA reads TGCGCCAGCAGCTTTGTTGACAGCCTTCTGTACACTGAAGCTTTCTTT.

J is TRBJ2-7 and V is TRBV6-5; no clear D. This CDR3 region has 15 residues. Germline V gene sequence: CDR1 MNHEY, CDR2 SVGAGI. The germline V and J ends were trimmed by 0 bases and 3 bases, with 12 bases remaining between them. In DNA, the CDR3 is TGTGCCAGCAGTTACTCGACCCCGTGGTACTACGAGCAGTACTTC. Its protein is CASSYSTPWYYEQYF.